This TCR beta chain was sequenced in a study of blood T cell repertoires in COVID-19. Study-wide context: The study drew acute and convalescent COVID-19 samples from the United States, Italy and Spain. T cells, B-cell-depleted T cells, or PBMCs provided the cDNA or gDNA that served as material.

This clone was found once. TCRdb keeps only in-frame clones here, not all; method: immunoSEQ multiplex PCR. Of about 130,000 clones in the sample, about 85% were seen once. The V gene's germline CDR1 is MDHEN and CDR2 SYDVKM. The CDR3 covers 14 residues. The germline V and J ends were trimmed by 6 bases and 9 bases, with 18 bases remaining between them. V and J are TRBV28 and TRBJ2-1, with unresolved D. The sequence was obtained from a human donor in a cohort sampled during active COVID-19. The specimen was peripheral blood. CDR3 sequence: CASSHVEELPEQFF. The CDR3 DNA sequence: TGTGCCAGCAGCCACGTAGAGGAGTTGCCTGAGCAGTTCTTC.